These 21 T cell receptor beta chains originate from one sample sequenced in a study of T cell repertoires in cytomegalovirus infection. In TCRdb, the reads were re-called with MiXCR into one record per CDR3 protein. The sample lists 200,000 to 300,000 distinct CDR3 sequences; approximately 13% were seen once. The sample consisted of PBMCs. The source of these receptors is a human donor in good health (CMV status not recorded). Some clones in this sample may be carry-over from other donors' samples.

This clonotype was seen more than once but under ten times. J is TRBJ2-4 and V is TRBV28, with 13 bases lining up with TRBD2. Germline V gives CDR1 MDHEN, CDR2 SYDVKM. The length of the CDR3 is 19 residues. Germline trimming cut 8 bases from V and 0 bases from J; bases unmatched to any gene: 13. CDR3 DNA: TGTGCCAGCTCCCCAGGGGGGACTAGCGGGACCTTAGCCAAAAACATTCAGTACTTC. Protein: CASSPGGTSGTLAKNIQYF. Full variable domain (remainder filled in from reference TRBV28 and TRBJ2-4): DVKVTQSSRYLVKRTGEKVFLECVQDMDHENMFWYRQDPGLGLRLIYFSYDVKMKEKGDIPEGYSVSREKKERFSLILESASTNQTSMYLCASSPGGTSGTLAKNIQYFGAGTRLSVL.

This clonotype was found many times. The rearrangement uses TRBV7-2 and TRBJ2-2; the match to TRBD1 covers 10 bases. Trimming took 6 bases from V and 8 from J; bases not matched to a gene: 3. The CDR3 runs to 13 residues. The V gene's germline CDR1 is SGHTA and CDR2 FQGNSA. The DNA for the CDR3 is TGTGCCAGCAGTCGGGACAGGGGAGGGGAGCTGTTTTTT. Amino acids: CASSRDRGGELFF. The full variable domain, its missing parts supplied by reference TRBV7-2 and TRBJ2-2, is GAGVSQSPSNKVTEKGKDVELRCDPISGHTALYWYRQSLGQGLEFLIYFQGNSAPDKSGLPSDRFSAERTGGSVSTLTIQRTQQEDSAVYLCASSRDRGGELFFGEGSRLTVL.

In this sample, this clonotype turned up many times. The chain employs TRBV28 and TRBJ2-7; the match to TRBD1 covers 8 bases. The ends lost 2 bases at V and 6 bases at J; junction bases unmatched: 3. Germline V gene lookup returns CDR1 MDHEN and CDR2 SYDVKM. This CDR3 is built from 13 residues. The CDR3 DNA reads TGTGCCAGCAGTTTAGGCAGGGGGCTCGAGCAGTACTTC. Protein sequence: CASSLGRGLEQYF.

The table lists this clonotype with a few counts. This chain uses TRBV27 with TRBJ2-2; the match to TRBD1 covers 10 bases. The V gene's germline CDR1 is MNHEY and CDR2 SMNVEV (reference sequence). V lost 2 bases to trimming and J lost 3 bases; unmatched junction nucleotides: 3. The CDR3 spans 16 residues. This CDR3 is CASSLRQGADTGELFF. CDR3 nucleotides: TGTGCCAGCAGTTTAAGACAGGGGGCCGACACCGGGGAGCTGTTTTTT.

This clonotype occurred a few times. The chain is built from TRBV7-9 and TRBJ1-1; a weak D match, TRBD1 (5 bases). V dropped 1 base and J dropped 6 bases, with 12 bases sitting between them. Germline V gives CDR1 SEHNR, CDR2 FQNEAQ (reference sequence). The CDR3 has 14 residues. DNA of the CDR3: TGTGCCAGCAGCTTAGGTACCCAGGGTCCTGAAGCTTTCTTT. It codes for CASSLGTQGPEAFF.

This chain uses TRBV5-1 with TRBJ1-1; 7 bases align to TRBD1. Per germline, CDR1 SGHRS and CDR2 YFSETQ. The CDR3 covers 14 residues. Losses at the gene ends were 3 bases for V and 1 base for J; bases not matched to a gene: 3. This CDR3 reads CASSWGTENTEAFF. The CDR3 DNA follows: TGCGCCAGCAGCTGGGGGACAGAGAACACTGAAGCTTTCTTT.

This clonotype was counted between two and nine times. The CDR3 bases are TGTGCCAGCAGTCAAACGGGACTGCCGAACACCGGGGAGCTGTTTTTT. Protein sequence: CASSQTGLPNTGELFF. The chain uses TRBV28 and TRBJ2-2; a possible D gene is TRBD2 (6 bases). The CDR3 is 16 residues long. With 5 bases removed from V and 0 bases from J, the gap between germline ends came to 13 bases. Germline lookup yields CDR1 MDHEN and CDR2 SYDVKM.

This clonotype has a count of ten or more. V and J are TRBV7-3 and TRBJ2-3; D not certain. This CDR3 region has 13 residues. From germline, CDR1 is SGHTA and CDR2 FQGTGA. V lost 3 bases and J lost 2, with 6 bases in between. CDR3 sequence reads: CASSFKITDTQYF. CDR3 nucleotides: TGTGCCAGCAGCTTTAAGATCACAGATACGCAGTATTTT.

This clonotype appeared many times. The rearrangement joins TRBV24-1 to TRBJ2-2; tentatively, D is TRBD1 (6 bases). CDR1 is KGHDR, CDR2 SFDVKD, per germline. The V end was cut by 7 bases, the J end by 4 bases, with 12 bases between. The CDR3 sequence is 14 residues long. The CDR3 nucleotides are TGTGCCACCAGAAAGGGACAAAGCACCGGGGAGCTGTTTTTT. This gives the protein CATRKGQSTGELFF.

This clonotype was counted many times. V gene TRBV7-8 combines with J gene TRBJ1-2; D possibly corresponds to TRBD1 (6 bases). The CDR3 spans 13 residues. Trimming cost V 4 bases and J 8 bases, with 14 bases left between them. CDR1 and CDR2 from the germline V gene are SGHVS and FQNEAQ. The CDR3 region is CASSSTGKRGYTF. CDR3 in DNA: TGTGCCAGCAGCTCTACAGGGAAAAGGGGCTACACCTTC.

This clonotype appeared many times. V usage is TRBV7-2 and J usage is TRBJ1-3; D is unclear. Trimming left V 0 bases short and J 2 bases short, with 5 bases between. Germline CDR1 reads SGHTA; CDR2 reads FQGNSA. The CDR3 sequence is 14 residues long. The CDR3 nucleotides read TGTGCCAGCAGCTTAGCGGTCACTGGAAACACCATATATTTT. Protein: CASSLAVTGNTIYF.

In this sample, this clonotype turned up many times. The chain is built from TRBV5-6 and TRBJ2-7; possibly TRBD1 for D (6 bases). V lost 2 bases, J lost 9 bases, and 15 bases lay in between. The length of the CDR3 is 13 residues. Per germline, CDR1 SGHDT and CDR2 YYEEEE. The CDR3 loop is CASSFRQNRVQYF. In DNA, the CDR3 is TGTGCCAGCAGCTTTCGTCAAAACAGGGTGCAGTACTTC.

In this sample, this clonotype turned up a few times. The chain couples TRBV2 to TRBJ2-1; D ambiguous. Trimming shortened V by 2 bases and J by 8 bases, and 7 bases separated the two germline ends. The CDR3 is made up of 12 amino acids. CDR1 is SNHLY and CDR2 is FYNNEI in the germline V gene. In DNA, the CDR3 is TGTGCCAGCAGTGAACGCAGAGATGAGCAGTTCTTC. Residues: CASSERRDEQFF. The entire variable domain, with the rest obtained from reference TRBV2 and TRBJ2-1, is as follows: EPEVTQTPSHQVTQMGQEVILRCVPISNHLYFYWYRQILGQKVEFLVSFYNNEISEKSEIFDDQFSVERPDGSNFTLKIRSTKLEDSAMYFCASSERRDEQFFGPGTRLTVL.

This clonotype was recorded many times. The CDR3 loop is CASSLRGREGEKLFF. CDR3 DNA sequence: TGTGCCAGCAGCTTACGAGGGCGGGAGGGGGAAAAACTGTTTTTT. The chain is built from TRBV7-8 and TRBJ1-4, with TRBD1 as a possible D gene (5 bases). This CDR3 spans 15 amino acids. Germline V gene lookup returns CDR1 SGHVS and CDR2 FQNEAQ. Trimming left V 2 bases short and J 8 bases short, with 15 bases between.

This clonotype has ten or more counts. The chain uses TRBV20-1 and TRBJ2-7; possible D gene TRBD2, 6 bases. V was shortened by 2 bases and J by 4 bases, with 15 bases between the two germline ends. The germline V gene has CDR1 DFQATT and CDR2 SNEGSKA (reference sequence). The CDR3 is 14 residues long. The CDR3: CSARSSEGGYEQYF. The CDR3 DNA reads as TGCAGTGCTAGATCAAGTGAAGGAGGGTACGAGCAGTACTTC.

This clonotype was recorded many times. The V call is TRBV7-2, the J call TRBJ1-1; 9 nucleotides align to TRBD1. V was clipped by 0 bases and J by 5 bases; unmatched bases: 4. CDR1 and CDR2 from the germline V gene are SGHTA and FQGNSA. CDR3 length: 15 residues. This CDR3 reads CASSLAGQGWTEAFF. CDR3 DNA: TGTGCCAGCAGCTTAGCTGGACAGGGGTGGACTGAAGCTTTCTTT.

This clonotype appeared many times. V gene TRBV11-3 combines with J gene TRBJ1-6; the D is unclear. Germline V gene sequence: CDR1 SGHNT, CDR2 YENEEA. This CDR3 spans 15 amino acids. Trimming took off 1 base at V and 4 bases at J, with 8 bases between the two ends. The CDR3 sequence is CASSLAQDYNSPLHF. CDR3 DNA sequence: TGTGCCAGCAGCTTAGCTCAGGATTATAATTCACCCCTCCACTTT. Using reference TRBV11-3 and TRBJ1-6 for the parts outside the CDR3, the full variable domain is EAGVVQSPRYKIIEKKQPVAFWCNPISGHNTLYWYLQNLGQGPELLIRYENEEAVDDSQLPKDRFSAERLKGVDSTLKIQPAELGDSAVYLCASSLAQDYNSPLHFGNGTRLTVT.

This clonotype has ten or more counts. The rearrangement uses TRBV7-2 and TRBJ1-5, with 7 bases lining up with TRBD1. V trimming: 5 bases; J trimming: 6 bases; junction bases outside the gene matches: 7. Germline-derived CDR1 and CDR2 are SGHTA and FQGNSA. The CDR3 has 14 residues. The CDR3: CASSQFRGGQPQHF. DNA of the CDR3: TGTGCCAGCAGCCAATTCAGGGGGGGTCAGCCCCAGCATTTT.

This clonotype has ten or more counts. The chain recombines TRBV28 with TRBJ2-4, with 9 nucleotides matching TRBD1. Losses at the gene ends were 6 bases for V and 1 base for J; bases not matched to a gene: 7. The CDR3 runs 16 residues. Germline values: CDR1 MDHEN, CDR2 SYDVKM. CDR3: CASSNTGGEAKNIQYF. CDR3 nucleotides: TGTGCCAGCAGCAATACAGGGGGCGAGGCCAAAAACATTCAGTACTTC.

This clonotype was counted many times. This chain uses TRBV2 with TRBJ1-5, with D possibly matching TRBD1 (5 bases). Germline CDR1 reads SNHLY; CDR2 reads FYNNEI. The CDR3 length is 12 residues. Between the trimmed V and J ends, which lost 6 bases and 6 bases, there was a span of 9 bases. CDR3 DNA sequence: TGTGCCAGCAGCCAGGGTACTCAGCCCCAGCATTTT. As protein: CASSQGTQPQHF.

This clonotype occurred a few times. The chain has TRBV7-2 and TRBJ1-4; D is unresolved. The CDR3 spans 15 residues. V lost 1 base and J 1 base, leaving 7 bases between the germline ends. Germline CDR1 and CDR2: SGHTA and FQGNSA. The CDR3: CASSLDGRTNEKLFF. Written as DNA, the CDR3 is TGTGCCAGCAGCTTAGATGGTCGAACTAATGAAAAACTGTTTTTT.